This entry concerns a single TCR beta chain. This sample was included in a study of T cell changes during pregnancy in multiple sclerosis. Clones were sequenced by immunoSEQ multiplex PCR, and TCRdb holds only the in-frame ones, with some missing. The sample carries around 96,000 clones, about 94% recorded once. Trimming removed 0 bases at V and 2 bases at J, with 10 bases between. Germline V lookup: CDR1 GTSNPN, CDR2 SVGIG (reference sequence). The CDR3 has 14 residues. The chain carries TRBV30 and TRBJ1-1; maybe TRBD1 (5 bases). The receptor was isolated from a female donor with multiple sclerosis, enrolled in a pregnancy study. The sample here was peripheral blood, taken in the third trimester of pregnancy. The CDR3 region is CAWSVLRGNTEAFF. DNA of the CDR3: TGTGCCTGGAGTGTACTTAGGGGAAACACTGAAGCTTTCTTT.